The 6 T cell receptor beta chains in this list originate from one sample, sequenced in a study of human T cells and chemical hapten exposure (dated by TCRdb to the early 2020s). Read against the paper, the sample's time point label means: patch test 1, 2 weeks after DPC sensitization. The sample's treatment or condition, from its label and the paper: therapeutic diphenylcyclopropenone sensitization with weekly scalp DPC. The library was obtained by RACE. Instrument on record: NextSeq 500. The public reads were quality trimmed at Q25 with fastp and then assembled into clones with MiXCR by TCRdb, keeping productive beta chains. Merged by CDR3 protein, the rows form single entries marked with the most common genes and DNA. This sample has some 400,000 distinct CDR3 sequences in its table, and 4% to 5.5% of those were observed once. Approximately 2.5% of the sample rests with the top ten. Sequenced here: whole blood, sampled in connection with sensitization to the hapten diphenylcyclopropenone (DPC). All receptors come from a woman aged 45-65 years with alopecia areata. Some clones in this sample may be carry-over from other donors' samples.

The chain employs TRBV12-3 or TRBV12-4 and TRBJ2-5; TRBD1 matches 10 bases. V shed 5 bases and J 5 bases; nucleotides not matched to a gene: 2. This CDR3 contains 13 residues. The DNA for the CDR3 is TGTGCCAGCAGTACGACAGGGGGCGAGACCCAGTACTTC. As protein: CASSTTGGETQYF.

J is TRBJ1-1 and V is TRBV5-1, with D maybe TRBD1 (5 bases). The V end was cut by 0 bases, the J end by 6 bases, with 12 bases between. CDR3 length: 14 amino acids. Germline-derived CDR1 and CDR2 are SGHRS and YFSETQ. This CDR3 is CASSLARGSAEAFF. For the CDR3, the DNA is TGCGCCAGCAGCTTGGCCCGGGGGAGCGCTGAAGCTTTCTTT.

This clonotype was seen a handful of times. DNA for the CDR3: TGTGCCAGCAGCTTCTTAGGTAGCGGCCAAGAGACCCAGTACTTC. This sequence encodes CASSFLGSGQETQYF. This rearrangement joins TRBV5-5 to TRBJ2-5; maybe TRBD2 (6 bases). In germline, CDR1 is SGHKS, CDR2 YYEKEE (reference sequence). Trimming shortened V by 2 bases and J by 1 base, and 12 bases separated the two germline ends. CDR3 size: 15 residues.

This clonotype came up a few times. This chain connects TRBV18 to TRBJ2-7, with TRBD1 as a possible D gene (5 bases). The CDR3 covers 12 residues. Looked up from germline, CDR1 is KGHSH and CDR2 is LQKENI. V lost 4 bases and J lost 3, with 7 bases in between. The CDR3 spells CASSRTIYEQYF. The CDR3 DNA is TGTGCCAGCTCACGGACAATCTACGAGCAGTACTTC.

CDR3 in amino acids: CASSSLRESNQPQHF. CDR3 in DNA: TGTGCCAGCAGCTCCCTCAGGGAAAGCAATCAGCCCCAGCATTTT. The V gene is TRBV5-6, the J gene TRBJ1-5; D is perhaps TRBD1 (5 bases). This CDR3 region has 15 residues. The V gene's germline CDR1 is SGHDT and CDR2 YYEEEE. Trimming removed 3 bases at V and 1 base at J, with 11 bases between.

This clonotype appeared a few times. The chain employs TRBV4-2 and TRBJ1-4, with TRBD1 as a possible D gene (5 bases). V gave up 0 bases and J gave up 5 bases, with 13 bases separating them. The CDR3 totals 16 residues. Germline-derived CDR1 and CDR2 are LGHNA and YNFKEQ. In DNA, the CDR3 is TGTGCCAGCAGCCAAGATTCCGGGACGGTAAATGAAAAACTGTTTTTT. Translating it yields CASSQDSGTVNEKLFF.